This T cell receptor beta chain was identified in a study of shared clonotypes between healthy human individuals. Study details: Researchers drew samples from a couple of women and a few men aged 18 to 49. CD4 naive cells filled three plates per donor, CD4 memory three, CD8 naive two and CD8 memory one.

Each of the donors was a healthy adult who was HIV-negative and had not had a recent acute infection or vaccination. This CDR3 has 17 residues. Germline CDR1 reads SEHNR; CDR2 reads FQNEAQ (reference sequence). V gave up 4 bases and J gave up 4 bases, with 20 bases separating them. Across several immunoSEQ plates, the genomic DNA of each subset was split evenly. Assay used: immunoSEQ multiplex PCR; TCRdb lists only in-frame clones, some missing. The sample contains about 2.3 million clones, 80% to 95% of which appear only once. The TCR was taken from a man aged 18 to 35 in good health. Some clones in this sample may be carry-over from other donors' samples. This rearrangement joins TRBV7-9 to TRBJ1-5; weak D call: TRBD1 (6 bases). The sample consisted of naive CD4+ T cells from PBMCs. Subset denoted: CD45RA+ positively selected. DNA of the CDR3: TGTGCCAGCAGCTATAACAGGGAATCCGGTGCGAATCAGCCCCAGCATTTT. This codes for CASSYNRESGANQPQHF.